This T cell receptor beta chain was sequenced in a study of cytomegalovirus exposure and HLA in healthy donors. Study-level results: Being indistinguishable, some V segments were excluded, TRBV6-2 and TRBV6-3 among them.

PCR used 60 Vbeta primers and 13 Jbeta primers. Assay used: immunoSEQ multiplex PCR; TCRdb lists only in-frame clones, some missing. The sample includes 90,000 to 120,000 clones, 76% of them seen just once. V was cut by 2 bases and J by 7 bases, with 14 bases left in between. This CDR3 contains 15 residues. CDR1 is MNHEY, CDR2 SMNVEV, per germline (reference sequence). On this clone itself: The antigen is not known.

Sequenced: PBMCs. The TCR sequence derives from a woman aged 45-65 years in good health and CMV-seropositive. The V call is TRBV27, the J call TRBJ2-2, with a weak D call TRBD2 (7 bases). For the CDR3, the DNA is TGTGCCAGCAGTTTACTAGCGGAGGGGGGCGGGGAGCTGTTTTTT. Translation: CASSLLAEGGGELFF.